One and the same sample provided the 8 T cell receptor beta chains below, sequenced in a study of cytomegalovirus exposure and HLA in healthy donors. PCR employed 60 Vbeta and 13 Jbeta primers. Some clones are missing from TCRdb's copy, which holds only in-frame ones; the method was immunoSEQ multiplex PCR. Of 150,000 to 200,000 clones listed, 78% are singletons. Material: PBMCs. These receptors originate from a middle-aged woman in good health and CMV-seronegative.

In DNA form, the CDR3 reads TGTGCCAGCAGCTTACTCAGACAGGGCGGTCACGGGGAGCTGTTTTTT. Encoded protein: CASSLLRQGGHGELFF. The chain recombines TRBV11-2 with TRBJ2-2, with TRBD1 matching 7 bases. The germline CDR1 and CDR2 sequences are SGHAT and FQNNGV. V was clipped by 2 bases and J by 7 bases; unmatched bases: 10. The CDR3 is 16 amino acids.

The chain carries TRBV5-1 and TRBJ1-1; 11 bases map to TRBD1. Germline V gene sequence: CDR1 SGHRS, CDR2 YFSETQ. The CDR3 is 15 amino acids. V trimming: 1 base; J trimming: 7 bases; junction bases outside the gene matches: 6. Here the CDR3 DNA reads TGCGCCAGCAGCTTGAGGGACAGGGGGACCCTTGAAGCTTTCTTT. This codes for CASSLRDRGTLEAFF.

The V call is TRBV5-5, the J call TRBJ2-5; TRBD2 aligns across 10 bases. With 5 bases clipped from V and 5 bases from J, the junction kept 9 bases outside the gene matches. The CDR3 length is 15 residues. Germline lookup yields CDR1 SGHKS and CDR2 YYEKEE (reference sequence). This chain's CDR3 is CASSQRGGVGETQYF. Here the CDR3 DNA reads TGTGCCAGCAGTCAGCGGGGGGGCGTCGGGGAGACCCAGTACTTC. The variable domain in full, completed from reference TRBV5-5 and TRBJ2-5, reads DAGVTQSPTHLIKTRGQQVTLRCSPISGHKSVSWYQQVLGQGPQFIFQYYEKEERGRGNFPDRFSARQFPNYSSELNVNALLLGDSALYLCASSQRGGVGETQYFGPGTRLLVL.

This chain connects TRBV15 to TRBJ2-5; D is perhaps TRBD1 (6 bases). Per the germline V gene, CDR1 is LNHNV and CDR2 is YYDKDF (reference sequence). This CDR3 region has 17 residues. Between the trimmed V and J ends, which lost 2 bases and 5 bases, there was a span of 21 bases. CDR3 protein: CATSRYQPPRDTETQYF. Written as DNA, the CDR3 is TGTGCCACCAGCAGATATCAACCCCCCCGGGACACCGAGACCCAGTACTTC.

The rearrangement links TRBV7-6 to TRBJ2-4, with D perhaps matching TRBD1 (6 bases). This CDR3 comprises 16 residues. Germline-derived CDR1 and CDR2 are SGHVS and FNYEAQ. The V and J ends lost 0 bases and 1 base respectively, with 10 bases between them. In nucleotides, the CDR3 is TGTGCCAGCAGCTTAGCCCCAGGGGCGGCCAAAAACATTCAGTACTTC. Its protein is CASSLAPGAAKNIQYF.

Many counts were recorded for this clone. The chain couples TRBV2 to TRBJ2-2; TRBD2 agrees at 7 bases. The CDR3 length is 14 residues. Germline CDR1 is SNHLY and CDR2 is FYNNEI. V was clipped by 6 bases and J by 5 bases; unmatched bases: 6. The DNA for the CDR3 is TGTGCCAGCAGCGCCGTGGGGGGGACCGGGGAGCTGTTTTTT. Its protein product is CASSAVGGTGELFF.

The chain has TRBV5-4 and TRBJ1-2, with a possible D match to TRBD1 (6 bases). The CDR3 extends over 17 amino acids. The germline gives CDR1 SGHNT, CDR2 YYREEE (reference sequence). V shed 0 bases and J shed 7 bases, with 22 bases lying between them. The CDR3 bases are TGTGCCAGCAGCTTGGCTGGGGGTGACAGGACCCGCTTTGGCTACACCTTC. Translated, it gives CASSLAGGDRTRFGYTF.

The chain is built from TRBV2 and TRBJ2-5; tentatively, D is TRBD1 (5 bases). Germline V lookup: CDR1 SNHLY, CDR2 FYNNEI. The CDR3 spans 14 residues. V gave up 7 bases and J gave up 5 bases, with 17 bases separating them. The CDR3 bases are TGTGCCAGCAACGGGCAGGGTTTGAGTGAGACCCAGTACTTC. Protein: CASNGQGLSETQYF. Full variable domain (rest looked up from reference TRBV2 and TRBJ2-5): EPEVTQTPSHQVTQMGQEVILRCVPISNHLYFYWYRQILGQKVEFLVSFYNNEISEKSEIFDDQFSVERPDGSNFTLKIRSTKLEDSAMYFCASNGQGLSETQYFGPGTRLLVL.